Listed below are T cell receptor beta chains from one sample, sequenced in a study of Graves' ophthalmopathy and Graves' hyperthyroidism. Via MiXCR, TCRdb re-called the multiplex PCR reads, giving one row per CDR3 protein. The table shows more than 1,000,000 distinct CDR3 sequences, with 35% to 45% occurring only once. Sample: peripheral blood or thyroid tissue (not recorded which). These receptors came from an adult man with Graves' hyperthyroidism. The CDR3 runs from the conserved cysteine through the conserved F or W. Each record gives: J gene, V gene, CDR3 protein.

j_gene: TRBJ1-4
v_gene: TRBV10-3
CDR3aa: CAISEPMREKLFF

j_gene: TRBJ2-2
v_gene: TRBV5-1
CDR3aa: CASSSNRVATGELFF

j_gene: TRBJ1-3
v_gene: TRBV15
CDR3aa: CATREASGNTIYF

j_gene: TRBJ2-2
v_gene: TRBV6-2/TRBV6-3
CDR3aa: CASSSGLAGVSNTGELFF

j_gene: TRBJ1-1
v_gene: TRBV10-3
CDR3aa: CASSVTRPNTEAFF

j_gene: TRBJ2-3
v_gene: TRBV29-1
CDR3aa: CSVDGSSPDTQYF

j_gene: TRBJ1-5
v_gene: TRBV20-1
CDR3aa: CSAPTTGNSNQPQHF

j_gene: TRBJ2-5
v_gene: TRBV7-9
CDR3aa: CASSTGLEQETQYF

j_gene: TRBJ1-1
v_gene: TRBV29-1
CDR3aa: CSVVRSGSAFF

j_gene: TRBJ1-1
v_gene: TRBV12-3/TRBV12-4
CDR3aa: CASSLGHKAFF

j_gene: TRBJ2-6
v_gene: TRBV5-1
CDR3aa: CASSTDSGAGVSGANVLTF

j_gene: TRBJ2-5
v_gene: TRBV2
CDR3aa: CASKLALNQETQYF

j_gene: TRBJ1-1
v_gene: TRBV7-2
CDR3aa: CASSLDATITEAFF

j_gene: TRBJ2-5
v_gene: TRBV7-7
CDR3aa: CASSRGTGGLETQYF

j_gene: TRBJ2-6
v_gene: TRBV19
CDR3aa: CASRGVDGSGANVLTF

j_gene: TRBJ2-2
v_gene: TRBV7-9
CDR3aa: CASSSLAGGRTGELFF

j_gene: TRBJ1-1
v_gene: TRBV4-1
CDR3aa: CASSQDANTGMNTEAFF

j_gene: TRBJ1-4
v_gene: TRBV29-1
CDR3aa: CSVFEGGSNEKLFF

j_gene: TRBJ2-7
v_gene: TRBV7-6
CDR3aa: CASSSQRGLAGGKQYF

j_gene: TRBJ2-7
v_gene: TRBV7-8
CDR3aa: CASSNAGTGGAYEQYF

j_gene: TRBJ2-7
v_gene: TRBV10-3
CDR3aa: CASSYSTQGKPYEQYF

j_gene: TRBJ2-7
v_gene: TRBV10-2
CDR3aa: CASSFKGQGDYEQYF

j_gene: TRBJ2-7
v_gene: TRBV20-1
CDR3aa: CSASGSGGWSSYEQYF

j_gene: TRBJ2-7
v_gene: TRBV20-1
CDR3aa: CSASGMGETYEQYF

j_gene: TRBJ1-1
v_gene: TRBV10-3
CDR3aa: CAIRAGAGLEAFF

j_gene: TRBJ1-1
v_gene: TRBV10-3
CDR3aa: CATQGQGENTGHTEAFF

j_gene: TRBJ1-1
v_gene: TRBV7-9
CDR3aa: CASSRDSFGGQPTEAFF

j_gene: TRBJ2-7
v_gene: TRBV4-3
CDR3aa: CASSQDLVYEQYF

j_gene: TRBJ1-6
v_gene: TRBV15
CDR3aa: CATRTGGNQPLHF

j_gene: TRBJ1-5
v_gene: TRBV20-1
CDR3aa: CSASGTGRYRPQHF

j_gene: TRBJ1-2
v_gene: TRBV20-1
CDR3aa: CSAIDRVEGYTF

j_gene: TRBJ2-7
v_gene: TRBV7-9
CDR3aa: CASSRPGTGGEQYF

j_gene: TRBJ2-7
v_gene: TRBV6-6
CDR3aa: CASSTSGTTYEQYF

j_gene: TRBJ1-4
v_gene: TRBV14
CDR3aa: CASSVLFF

j_gene: TRBJ1-2
v_gene: TRBV12-3/TRBV12-4
CDR3aa: CASSVEGQRARYTF

j_gene: TRBJ1-5
v_gene: TRBV3-1
CDR3aa: CASSQDGGRQGRNSNQPQHF

j_gene: TRBJ1-1
v_gene: TRBV6-5
CDR3aa: CASMVQGLGTEAFF

j_gene: TRBJ1-1
v_gene: TRBV19
CDR3aa: CTSSSDRGATEAFF

j_gene: NA
v_gene: TRBV7-2
CDR3aa: CASGTSAYNEQFF

j_gene: TRBJ2-5
v_gene: TRBV6-5
CDR3aa: CASTPAGLAGGQETQYF

j_gene: TRBJ1-5
v_gene: TRBV10-3
CDR3aa: CAISGGGVQPQHF

j_gene: TRBJ1-2
v_gene: TRBV10-3
CDR3aa: CAISEDTGGSYGYTF

j_gene: TRBJ2-5
v_gene: TRBV12-3/TRBV12-4
CDR3aa: CASKKDSSGETQYF